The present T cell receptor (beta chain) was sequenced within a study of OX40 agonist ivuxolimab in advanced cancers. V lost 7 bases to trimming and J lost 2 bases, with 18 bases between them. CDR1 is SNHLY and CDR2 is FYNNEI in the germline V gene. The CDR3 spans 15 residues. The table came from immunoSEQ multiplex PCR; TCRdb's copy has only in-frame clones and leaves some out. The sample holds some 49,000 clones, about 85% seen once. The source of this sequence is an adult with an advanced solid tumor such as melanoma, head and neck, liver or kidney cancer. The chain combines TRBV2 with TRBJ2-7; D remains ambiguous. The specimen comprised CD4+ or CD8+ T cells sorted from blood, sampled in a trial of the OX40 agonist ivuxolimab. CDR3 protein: CASTLTEVGAYEQYV. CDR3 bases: TGTGCCAGCACCTTGACTGAGGTAGGAGCCTACGAGCAGTACGTC.